Below, one TCR beta chain is given with its context. PCR employed 60 Vbeta and 13 Jbeta primers. TCRdb's copy holds only in-frame clones and misses some; the assay was immunoSEQ multiplex PCR. The data show about 49,000 clones, and the top ten clones hold over 10%. Healthy donors of bone marrow made up the group. The record originates from a study of cytomegalovirus exposure and HLA in healthy donors. Material: PBMCs. The sequence came from a young man in good health and CMV-seropositive.

CDR3 DNA: TGTGCCAGCGACGAGAGCGAGGGCACTGAAGCTTTCTTT. It encodes CASDESEGTEAFF. The V gene is TRBV6-1, the J gene TRBJ1-1, with no clear D. This CDR3 spans 13 amino acids. The V and J ends lost 8 bases and 4 bases respectively, with 14 bases between them. Germline CDR1 MNHNS, CDR2 SASEGT.